These 11 T cell receptor beta chains originate from one sample sequenced in a study of shared clonotypes between healthy human individuals. TCRdb's table, derived via immunoSEQ multiplex PCR, lists solely in-frame clones and lacks some. The sample has approximately 2.5 million clones; 80% to 95% are singletons. The sequenced material came from naive CD4+ T cells from PBMCs. As to subset: CD45RA+ positively selected. These TCRs come from a man aged 18 to 30 in good health. Some clones in this sample may be carry-over from other donors' samples.

This chain links TRBV18 with TRBJ1-4; maybe TRBD1 (5 bases). The germline V gene encodes CDR1 KGHSH and CDR2 LQKENI. V shed 2 bases and J shed 4 bases, with 11 bases lying between them. CDR3 size: 15 residues. CDR3 DNA sequence: TGTGCCAGCTCACCAATTAGAGGGGATAATGAAAAACTGTTTTTT. This gives the protein CASSPIRGDNEKLFF.

The chain has TRBV19 and TRBJ1-4; D gene ambiguous. Germline-derived CDR1 and CDR2 are LNHDA and SQIVND (reference sequence). The CDR3 runs to 18 residues. Trimming left V 4 bases short and J 3 bases short, with 21 bases between. CDR3 sequence (DNA): TGTGCCAGTAGTAGAATCTCTCGGGTAGGGTCGGCTAATGAAAAACTGTTTTTT. Its translation: CASSRISRVGSANEKLFF. The variable domain in full, with the rest retrieved from reference TRBV19 and TRBJ1-4, is DGGITQSPKYLFRKEGQNVTLSCEQNLNHDAMYWYRQDPGQGLRLIYYSQIVNDFQKGDIAEGYSVSREKKESFPLTVTSAQKNPTAFYLCASSRISRVGSANEKLFFGSGTQLSVL.

Comments on this clone: Other DNA sequences in the sample encode the same CDR3. This chain connects TRBV5-1 to TRBJ2-7; 7 bases agree with TRBD2. V dropped 2 bases and J dropped 0; count of bases not matched to a gene: 2. The CDR3 consists of 14 residues. The germline V gene encodes CDR1 SGHRS and CDR2 YFSETQ. For the CDR3, the DNA is TGCGCCAGCAGCTTAAGCGGGAACTCCTACGAGCAGTACTTC. Translation: CASSLSGNSYEQYF.

CDR3: CASSFGPYEQYF. As DNA, the CDR3 is TGTGCCAGCAGCTTCGGCCCCTACGAGCAGTACTTC. V and J are TRBV5-5 and TRBJ2-7; D ambiguous. The CDR3 is 12 amino acids. Between the trimmed V and J ends, which lost 2 bases and 2 bases, there was a span of 5 bases. CDR1 is SGHKS, CDR2 YYEKEE, per germline (reference sequence).

About this clone: Other nucleotide sequences from this sample produce the same CDR3. The rearrangement uses TRBV6-5 and TRBJ2-5, with D unresolved. Germline V lookup: CDR1 MNHEY, CDR2 SVGAGI. V was shortened by 0 bases and J by 3 bases, with 5 bases between the two germline ends. The CDR3 has 13 amino acids. In nucleotides, the CDR3 is TGTGCCAGCAGTTACTCAGGGAAAGAGACCCAGTACTTC. Protein: CASSYSGKETQYF.

The chain has TRBV5-6 and TRBJ1-2; TRBD1 matches at 7 bases. From germline, CDR1 is SGHDT and CDR2 YYEEEE. The CDR3 loop spans 16 amino acids. Trimming removed 5 bases from V and 0 bases from J; junction bases left unmatched: 10. CDR3 region: CASRRVGGQPNYGYTF. In DNA form, the CDR3 reads TGTGCCAGCAGACGGGTGGGGGGACAGCCTAACTATGGCTACACCTTC.

This rearrangement joins TRBV10-3 to TRBJ2-5; no firm D call. The J call may not be correct, given that the DNA end is closer to TRBJ2-7. Germline V lookup: CDR1 ENHRY, CDR2 SYGVKD. The CDR3 runs to 11 residues. The CDR3: CAISITNEQYF. The CDR3 bases are TGTGCCATCAGCATTACCAACGAGCAGTACTTC.

This rearrangement joins TRBV9 to TRBJ2-5, with 9 bases fitting TRBD2. The CDR3 runs 16 residues. Trimming cost V 0 bases and J 4 bases; bases outside gene matches: 7. Per the germline V gene, CDR1 is SGDLS and CDR2 is YYNGEE. The CDR3 loop reads CASSVGIAGVGETQYF. In nucleotides, the CDR3 is TGTGCCAGCAGCGTAGGAATAGCGGGAGTCGGAGAGACCCAGTACTTC. The whole variable domain, remainder taken from reference TRBV9 and TRBJ2-5, is DSGVTQTPKHLITATGQRVTLRCSPRSGDLSVYWYQQSLDQGLQFLIQYYNGEERAKGNILERFSAQQFPDLHSELNLSSLELGDSALYFCASSVGIAGVGETQYFGPGTRLLVL.

As regards this clone: The sample has other DNA sequences that encode this CDR3 too. V gene TRBV18 combines with J gene TRBJ1-1, with D possibly TRBD1 on 6 matching bases. Germline loops: CDR1 KGHSH, CDR2 LQKENI. The CDR3 spans 13 residues. Trimming cost V 2 bases and J 2 bases, with 6 bases left between them. CDR3 protein: CASSPGGNTEAFF. The CDR3 DNA reads TGTGCCAGCTCACCAGGGGGCAACACTGAAGCTTTCTTT.

This clone appeared a few times. Its ends do not fully match the called genes, so a read error is possible. J is TRBJ1-4 and V is TRBV7-2, with D perhaps TRBD1 (6 bases). This CDR3 region has 12 residues. CDR1 and CDR2 (germline): SGHTA, FQGNSA. In nucleotides, the CDR3 is TGTGCCAGCAGCAACCCCGGGACACGCGTCGAGTTT. Amino acids: CASSNPGTRVEF.

The chain is built from TRBV27 and TRBJ1-1; D not resolved. This CDR3 spans 15 amino acids. Germline assignment: CDR1 MNHEY and CDR2 SMNVEV (reference sequence). V lost 4 bases and J 2 bases, leaving 14 bases between the germline ends. The CDR3, as DNA: TGTGCCAGCAGTTCTCCGAGCGCGGGAAACACTGAAGCTTTCTTT. It is translated as CASSSPSAGNTEAFF.